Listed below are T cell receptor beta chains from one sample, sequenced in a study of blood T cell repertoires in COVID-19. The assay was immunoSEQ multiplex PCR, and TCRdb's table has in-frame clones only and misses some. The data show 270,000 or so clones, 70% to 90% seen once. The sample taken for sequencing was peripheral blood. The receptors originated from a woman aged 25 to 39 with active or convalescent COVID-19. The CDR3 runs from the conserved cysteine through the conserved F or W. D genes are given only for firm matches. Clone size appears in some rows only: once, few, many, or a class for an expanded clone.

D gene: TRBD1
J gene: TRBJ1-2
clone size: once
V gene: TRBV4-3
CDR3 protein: CASSQDRQGLVGYTF
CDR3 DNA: TGCGCCAGCAGCCAAGATAGACAGGGTTTGGTTGGCTACACCTTC

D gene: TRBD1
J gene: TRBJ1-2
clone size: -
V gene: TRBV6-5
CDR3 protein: CASSRRQGWYGYTF
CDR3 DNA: TGTGCCAGCAGTCGGCGACAGGGGTGGTATGGCTACACCTTC

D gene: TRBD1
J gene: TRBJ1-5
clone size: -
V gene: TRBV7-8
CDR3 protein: CASSLERTGGAEQPQHF
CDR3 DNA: TGTGCCAGCAGCTTAGAAAGGACAGGGGGCGCAGAGCAGCCCCAGCATTTT

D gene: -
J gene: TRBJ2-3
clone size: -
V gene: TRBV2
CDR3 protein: CASSGGVYTDTQYF
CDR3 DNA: TGTGCCAGCAGTGGGGGGGTTTACACAGATACGCAGTATTTT

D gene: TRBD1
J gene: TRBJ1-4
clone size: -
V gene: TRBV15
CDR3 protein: CATSREGQDNEKLFF
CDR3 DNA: TGTGCCACCAGCAGAGAGGGACAGGATAATGAAAAACTGTTTTTT

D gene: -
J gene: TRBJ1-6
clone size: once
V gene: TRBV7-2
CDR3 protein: CASSFRVHNSPLHF
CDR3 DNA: TGTGCCAGCAGCTTTCGGGTCCATAATTCACCCCTCCACTTT

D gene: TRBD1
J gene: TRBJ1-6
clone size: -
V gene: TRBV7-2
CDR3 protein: CASSNGQGGSSPLHF
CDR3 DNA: TGTGCCAGCAGCAACGGACAGGGTGGGTCTTCACCCCTCCACTTT

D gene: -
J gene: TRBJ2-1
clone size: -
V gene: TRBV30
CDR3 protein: CAWSHSNEQFF
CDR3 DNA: TGTGCCTGGAGTCATAGCAATGAGCAGTTCTTC

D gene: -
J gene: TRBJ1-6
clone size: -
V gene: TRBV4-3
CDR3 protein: CASSSSRGGSPLHF
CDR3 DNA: TGCGCCAGCAGCTCCTCCAGAGGCGGTTCACCCCTCCACTTT

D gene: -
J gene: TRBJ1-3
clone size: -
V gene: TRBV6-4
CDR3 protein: CAPGAGNTIYF
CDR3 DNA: TGTGCCCCCGGGGCTGGAAACACCATATATTTT

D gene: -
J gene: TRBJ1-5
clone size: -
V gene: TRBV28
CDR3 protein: CASSMTISNQPQHF
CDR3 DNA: TGTGCCAGCAGTATGACAATTAGCAATCAGCCCCAGCATTTT

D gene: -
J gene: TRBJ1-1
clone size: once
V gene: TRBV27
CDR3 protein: CASSRGTGGDTEAFF
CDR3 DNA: TGTGCCAGCAGTAGAGGAACAGGCGGGGACACTGAAGCTTTCTTT

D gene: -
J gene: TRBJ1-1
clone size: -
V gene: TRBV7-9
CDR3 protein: CASSGRLNTEAFF
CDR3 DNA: TGTGCCAGCAGCGGCAGATTGAACACTGAAGCTTTCTTT

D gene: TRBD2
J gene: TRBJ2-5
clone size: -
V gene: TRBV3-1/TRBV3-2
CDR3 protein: CASSQGGLAGARETQYF
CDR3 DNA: TGTGCCAGCAGCCAAGGCGGACTAGCGGGGGCCCGAGAGACCCAGTACTTC

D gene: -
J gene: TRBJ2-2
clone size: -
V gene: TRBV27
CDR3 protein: CASSFPVTGELFF
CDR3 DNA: TGTGCCAGCAGTTTTCCAGTCACCGGGGAGCTGTTTTTT

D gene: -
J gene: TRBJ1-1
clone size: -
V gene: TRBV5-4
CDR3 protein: CASSLPDRNTEAFF
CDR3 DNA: TGTGCCAGCAGTCTTCCGGACAGGAACACTGAAGCTTTCTTT

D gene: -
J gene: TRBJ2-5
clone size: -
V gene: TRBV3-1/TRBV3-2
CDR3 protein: CASSQDGRGVRETQYF
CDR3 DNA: TGTGCCAGCAGCCAAGACGGTAGAGGAGTGCGGGAGACCCAGTACTTC

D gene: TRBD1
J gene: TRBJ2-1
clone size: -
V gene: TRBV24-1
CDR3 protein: CATSDRPGTGHNEQFF
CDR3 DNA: TGTGCCACCAGTGATCGACCCGGGACAGGACACAATGAGCAGTTCTTC

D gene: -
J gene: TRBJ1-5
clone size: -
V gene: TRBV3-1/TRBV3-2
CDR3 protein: CASSLGGGSQPQHF
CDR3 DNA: TGTGCCAGCAGCCTTGGGGGCGGGAGTCAGCCCCAGCATTTT

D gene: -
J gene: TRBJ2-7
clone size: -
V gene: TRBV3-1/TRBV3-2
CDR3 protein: CASSLKGAYEQYF
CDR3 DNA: TGTGCCAGCAGCCTTAAGGGAGCGTACGAGCAGTACTTC

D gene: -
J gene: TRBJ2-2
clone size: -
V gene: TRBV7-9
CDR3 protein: CASSNPREGGNTGELFF
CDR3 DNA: TGTGCCAGCAGCAACCCCCGTGAAGGGGGTAACACCGGGGAGCTGTTTTTT

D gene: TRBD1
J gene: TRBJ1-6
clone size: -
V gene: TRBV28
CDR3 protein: CASSKPRDRYNSPLHF
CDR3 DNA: TGTGCCAGCAGCAAACCACGGGACAGGTATAATTCACCCCTCCACTTT

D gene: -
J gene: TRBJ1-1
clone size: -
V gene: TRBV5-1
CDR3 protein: CASKREGTEAFF
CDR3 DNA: TGCGCCAGCAAAAGGGAGGGCACTGAAGCTTTCTTT

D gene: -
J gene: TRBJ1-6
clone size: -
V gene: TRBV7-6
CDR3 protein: CASSLLAAGHSSYNSPLHF
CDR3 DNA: TGTGCCAGCAGCCTCCTGGCAGCGGGGCACAGCTCCTATAATTCACCCCTCCACTTT

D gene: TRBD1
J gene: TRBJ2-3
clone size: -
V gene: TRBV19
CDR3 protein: CASSVYRGVSDTQYF
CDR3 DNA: TGTGCCAGTAGTGTTTACAGGGGAGTCTCAGATACGCAGTATTTT

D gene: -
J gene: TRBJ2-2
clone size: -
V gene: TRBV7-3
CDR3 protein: CASSSRNRNTGELFF
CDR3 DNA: TGTGCCAGCAGCTCCAGGAATAGGAACACCGGGGAGCTGTTTTTT

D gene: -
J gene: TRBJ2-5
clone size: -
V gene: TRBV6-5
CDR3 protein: CASGATQETQYF
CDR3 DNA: TGTGCCAGCGGCGCGACTCAAGAGACCCAGTACTTC

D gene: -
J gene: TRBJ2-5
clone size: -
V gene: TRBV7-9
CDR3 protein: CASSLGSGGRYQETQYF
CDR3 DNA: TGTGCCAGCAGCTTAGGCTCGGGGGGCAGGTACCAAGAGACCCAGTACTTC

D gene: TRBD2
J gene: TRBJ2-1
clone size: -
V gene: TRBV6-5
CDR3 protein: CASSFGLASLDEQFF
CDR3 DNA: TGTGCCAGCAGTTTCGGACTAGCGTCCTTAGATGAGCAGTTCTTC

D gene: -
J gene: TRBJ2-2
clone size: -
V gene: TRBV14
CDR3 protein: CASSRGDRPNTGELFF
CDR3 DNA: TGTGCCAGCAGCCGCGGGGACAGACCGAACACCGGGGAGCTGTTTTTT

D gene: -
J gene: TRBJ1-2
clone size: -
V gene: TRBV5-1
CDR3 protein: CASSLVGTDYGYTF
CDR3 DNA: TGCGCCAGCAGCTTGGTCGGTACGGACTATGGCTACACCTTC

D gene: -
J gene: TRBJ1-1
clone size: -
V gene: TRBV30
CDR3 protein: CAWSLRQSTEAFF
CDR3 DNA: TGTGCCTGGAGCCTCAGACAGTCCACTGAAGCTTTCTTT

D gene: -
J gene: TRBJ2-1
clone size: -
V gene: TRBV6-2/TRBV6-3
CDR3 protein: CASSYPSAYNEQFF
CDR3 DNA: TGTGCCAGCAGTTACCCGTCCGCCTACAATGAGCAGTTCTTC

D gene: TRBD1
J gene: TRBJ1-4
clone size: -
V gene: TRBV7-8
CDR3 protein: CASSPRQGGEKLFF
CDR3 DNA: TGTGCCAGCAGCCCTCGGCAGGGGGGTGAAAAACTGTTTTTT

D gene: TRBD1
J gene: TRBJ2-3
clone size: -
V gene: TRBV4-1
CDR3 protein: CASSLDRQGSDTQYF
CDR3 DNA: TGCGCCAGCAGCCTAGACCGACAGGGTTCAGATACGCAGTATTTT

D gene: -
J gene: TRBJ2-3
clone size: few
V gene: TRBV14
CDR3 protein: CASSQIGRPRGSTDTQYF
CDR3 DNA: TGTGCCAGCAGCCAAATAGGTCGACCCCGGGGGTCGACAGATACGCAGTATTTT

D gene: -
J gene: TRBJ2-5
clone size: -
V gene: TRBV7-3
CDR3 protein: CASSLSPVQETQYF
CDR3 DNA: TGTGCCAGCAGCTTAAGTCCGGTACAAGAGACCCAGTACTTC

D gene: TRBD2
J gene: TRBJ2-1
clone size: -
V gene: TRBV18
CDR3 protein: CASSPLLAGLYNEQFF
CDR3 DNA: TGTGCCAGCTCACCACTACTAGCGGGGCTATACAATGAGCAGTTCTTC

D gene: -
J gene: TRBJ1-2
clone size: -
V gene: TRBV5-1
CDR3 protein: CASSLGGQDGYTF
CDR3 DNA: TGCGCCAGCAGCTTGGGGGGGCAGGATGGCTACACCTTC

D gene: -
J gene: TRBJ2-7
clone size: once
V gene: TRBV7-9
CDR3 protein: CASSLAGGSSYEQYF
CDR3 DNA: TGTGCCAGCAGCTTAGCGGGGGGTAGCTCCTACGAGCAGTACTTC

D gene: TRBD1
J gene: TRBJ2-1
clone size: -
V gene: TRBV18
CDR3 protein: CASSSRQGAGNEQFF
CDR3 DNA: TGTGCCAGCTCATCCAGACAGGGGGCGGGCAATGAGCAGTTCTTC

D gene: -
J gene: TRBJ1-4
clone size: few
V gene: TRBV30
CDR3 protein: CAWSLRRSTTNEKLFF
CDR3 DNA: TGTGCCTGGAGTCTTAGGCGGAGTACAACTAATGAAAAACTGTTTTTT

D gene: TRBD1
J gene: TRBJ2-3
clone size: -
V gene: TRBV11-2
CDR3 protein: CASSRQGRDTQYF
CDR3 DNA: TGTGCCAGCAGCCGACAGGGGAGAGATACGCAGTATTTT

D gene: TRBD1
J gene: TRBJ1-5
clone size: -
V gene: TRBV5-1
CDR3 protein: CASSLGGQAGVQPQHF
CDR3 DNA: TGCGCCAGCAGCTTGGGTGGACAGGCGGGTGTCCAGCCCCAGCATTTT

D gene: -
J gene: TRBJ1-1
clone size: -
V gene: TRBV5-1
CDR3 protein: CASSFNSGGMNTEAFF
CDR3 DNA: TGCGCCAGCAGCTTCAATTCGGGGGGGATGAACACTGAAGCTTTCTTT

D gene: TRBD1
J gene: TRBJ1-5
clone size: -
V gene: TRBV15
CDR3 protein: CATSRDPGTVNQPQHF
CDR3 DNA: TGTGCCACCAGCAGAGATCCTGGGACAGTAAATCAGCCCCAGCATTTT

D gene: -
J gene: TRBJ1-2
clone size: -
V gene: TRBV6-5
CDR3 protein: CASSYTSYYGYTF
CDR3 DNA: TGTGCCAGCAGTTACACCAGTTACTATGGCTACACCTTC

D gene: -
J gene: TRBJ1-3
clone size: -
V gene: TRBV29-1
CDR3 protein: CSVGFGIGSGNTIYF
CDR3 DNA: TGCAGCGTTGGTTTCGGGATAGGGTCTGGAAACACCATATATTTT

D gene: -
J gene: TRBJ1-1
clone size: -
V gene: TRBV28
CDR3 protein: CASSGPGQLTEAFF
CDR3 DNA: TGTGCCAGCAGTGGACCGGGACAACTTACTGAAGCTTTCTTT

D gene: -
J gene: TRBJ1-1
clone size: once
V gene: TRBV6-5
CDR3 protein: CGGAISLNTEAFF
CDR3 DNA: TGTGGCGGGGCCATATCTCTAAACACTGAAGCTTTCTTT

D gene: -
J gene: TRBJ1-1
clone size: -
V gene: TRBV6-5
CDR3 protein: CASSTPRGYTEAFF
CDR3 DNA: TGTGCCAGCAGTACACCTAGGGGGTACACTGAAGCTTTCTTT

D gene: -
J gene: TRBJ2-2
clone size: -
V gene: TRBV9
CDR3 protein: CASSVKGDTGELFF
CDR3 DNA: TGTGCCAGCAGCGTCAAGGGGGACACCGGGGAGCTGTTTTTT

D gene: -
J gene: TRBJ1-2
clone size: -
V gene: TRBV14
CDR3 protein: CASSQVAGSQGMETF
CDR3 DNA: TGTGCCAGCAGCCAAGTAGCGGGGTCGCAGGGGATGGAGACCTTC

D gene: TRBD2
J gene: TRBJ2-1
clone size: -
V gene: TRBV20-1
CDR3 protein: CSASRTGGLSYNEQFF
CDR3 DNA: TGCAGTGCTAGTAGGACGGGGGGGTTGTCCTACAATGAGCAGTTCTTC

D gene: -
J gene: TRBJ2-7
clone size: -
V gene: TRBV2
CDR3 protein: CASSVRTTIPEQYF
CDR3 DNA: TGTGCCAGCAGTGTAAGGACTACCATACCGGAGCAGTACTTC

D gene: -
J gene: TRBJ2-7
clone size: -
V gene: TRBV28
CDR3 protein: CASSFGGTTQTYEQYF
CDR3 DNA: TGTGCCAGCAGTTTCGGGGGGACAACCCAAACCTACGAGCAGTACTTC

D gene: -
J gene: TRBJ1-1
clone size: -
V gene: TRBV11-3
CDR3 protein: CASSFRRNTEAFF
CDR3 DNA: TGTGCCAGCAGCTTTAGGAGGAACACTGAAGCTTTCTTT

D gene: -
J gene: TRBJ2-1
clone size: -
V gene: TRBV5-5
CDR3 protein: CASSYRVVSYNEQFF
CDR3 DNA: TGTGCCAGCAGCTACAGGGTTGTGTCCTACAATGAGCAGTTCTTC

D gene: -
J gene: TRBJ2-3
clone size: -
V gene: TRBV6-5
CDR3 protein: CASTYPGADTQYF
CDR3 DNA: TGTGCCAGCACTTACCCAGGGGCAGATACGCAGTATTTT

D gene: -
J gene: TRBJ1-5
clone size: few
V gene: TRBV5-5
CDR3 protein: CASPGQNNQPQHF
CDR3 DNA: TGTGCCAGCCCAGGCCAGAACAATCAGCCCCAGCATTTT